Presented here are 19 T cell receptor beta chains from one specimen sequenced in a study of blood T cell repertoires in COVID-19. The assay was immunoSEQ multiplex PCR, and TCRdb's table has in-frame clones only and misses some. The sample records 95,000 to 100,000 clones, roughly nine tenths being singletons. Sequences were obtained from peripheral blood. The source of these receptors is a man between 45 and 60 years old with acute or convalescent COVID-19.

The chain uses TRBV5-5 and TRBJ1-5; 10 nucleotides agree with TRBD1. J gave up 5 bases and V 4 bases, and 9 bases lay outside the gene matches. This CDR3 comprises 16 residues. In germline, CDR1 is SGHKS, CDR2 YYEKEE (reference sequence). CDR3: CASSLRDRGSDQPQHF. The CDR3 region has the DNA TGTGCCAGCAGCCTCCGGGACAGGGGTTCTGATCAGCCCCAGCATTTT. The complete variable domain, with remaining parts taken from reference TRBV5-5 and TRBJ1-5, reads DAGVTQSPTHLIKTRGQQVTLRCSPISGHKSVSWYQQVLGQGPQFIFQYYEKEERGRGNFPDRFSARQFPNYSSELNVNALLLGDSALYLCASSLRDRGSDQPQHFGDGTRLSIL.

The gene calls are TRBV11-2 and TRBJ1-2; possible D gene TRBD1, 6 bases. Trimming shortened V by 1 base and J by 4 bases, and 10 bases separated the two germline ends. The CDR3 spans 14 residues. Germline V CDR1 and CDR2: SGHAT, FQNNGV. In nucleotides, the CDR3 is TGTGCCAGCAGCTTAGCGGTCAGGGGCTATGGCTACACCTTC. It encodes CASSLAVRGYGYTF.

This chain joins TRBV18 and TRBJ1-1; no clear D. With 3 bases removed from V and 1 base from J, the gap between germline ends came to 9 bases. Germline loops: CDR1 KGHSH, CDR2 LQKENI. This CDR3 is 14 amino acids long. The CDR3, as DNA: TGTGCCAGCTCACCTCCGGGAGGGAACACTGAAGCTTTCTTT. This encodes CASSPPGGNTEAFF.

This clone was observed a single time. V is TRBV5-1 and J is TRBJ1-1; the D gene is possibly TRBD1 (5 bases). Germline assignment: CDR1 SGHRS and CDR2 YFSETQ. This CDR3 is built from 15 residues. V was cut by 0 bases and J by 7 bases, with 16 bases left in between. The CDR3 DNA sequence: TGCGCCAGCAGCTTGGAGGGGTCAGGGATCCATGAAGCTTTCTTT. It codes for CASSLEGSGIHEAFF.

The genes are TRBV5-1 and TRBJ2-1; D gene ambiguous. V gave up 3 bases and J gave up 7 bases, with 14 bases separating them. Germline V gives CDR1 SGHRS, CDR2 YFSETQ. The CDR3 sequence is 14 residues long. The CDR3, as DNA: TGCGCCAGCAGCTCCTCAGGATTAGTGAATGAGCAGTTCTTC. Protein product: CASSSSGLVNEQFF. The complete variable domain, with remaining parts taken from reference TRBV5-1 and TRBJ2-1, reads KAGVTQTPRYLIKTRGQQVTLSCSPISGHRSVSWYQQTPGQGLQFLFEYFSETQRNKGNFPGRFSGRQFSNSRSEMNVSTLELGDSALYLCASSSSGLVNEQFFGPGTRLTVL.

This clone was detected only a few times. The V gene is TRBV5-6, the J gene TRBJ2-7; perhaps TRBD1 as D (5 bases). The CDR3 consists of 13 residues. Germline values: CDR1 SGHDT, CDR2 YYEEEE. V gave up 2 bases and J gave up 3 bases, with 9 bases separating them. The CDR3 region is CASSFTGHYEQYF. Written as DNA, the CDR3 is TGTGCCAGCAGCTTTACTGGACACTACGAGCAGTACTTC.

The chain combines TRBV15 with TRBJ1-1; D is perhaps TRBD1 (6 bases). Germline V gives CDR1 LNHNV, CDR2 YYDKDF (reference sequence). The V and J ends lost 6 bases and 8 bases respectively, with 19 bases between them. The CDR3 contains 14 residues. CDR3 nucleotides: TGTGCCACCAGGACCCGGACAGTTTTCGGGGAAGCTTTCTTT. It specifies CATRTRTVFGEAFF.

This chain connects TRBV5-1 to TRBJ1-1, with 8 bases fitting TRBD1. Germline lookup yields CDR1 SGHRS and CDR2 YFSETQ. J lost 2 bases, V lost 5 bases, and 5 bases had no gene match. The CDR3 has 14 amino acids. The DNA of the CDR3 is TGCGCCAGCAGTTCCGACAGGGGTAACACTGAAGCTTTCTTT. It translates to CASSSDRGNTEAFF.

The gene calls are TRBV19 and TRBJ2-5; D is possibly TRBD2 (6 bases). This CDR3 is built from 12 residues. Germline assignment: CDR1 LNHDA and CDR2 SQIVND (reference sequence). Trimming left V 3 bases short and J 5 bases short, with 7 bases between. The CDR3 DNA follows: TGTGCCAGTAGTATTGGGGGGGAGACCCAGTACTTC. It codes for CASSIGGETQYF.

The chain recombines TRBV28 with TRBJ2-2; the match to TRBD2 covers 11 bases. This CDR3 contains 15 residues. The V segment lost 6 bases and the J segment 4 bases; nucleotides outside the gene matches: 4. Germline V gene lookup returns CDR1 MDHEN and CDR2 SYDVKM. CDR3 in amino acids: CASRLAGGPTGELFF. The CDR3 DNA follows: TGTGCCAGCAGATTAGCGGGGGGGCCCACCGGGGAGCTGTTTTTT. The variable domain in full, with the rest retrieved from reference TRBV28 and TRBJ2-2, is DVKVTQSSRYLVKRTGEKVFLECVQDMDHENMFWYRQDPGLGLRLIYFSYDVKMKEKGDIPEGYSVSREKKERFSLILESASTNQTSMYLCASRLAGGPTGELFFGEGSRLTVL.

The chain carries TRBV27 and TRBJ1-5; tentative D call: TRBD1 (5 bases). This CDR3 spans 15 amino acids. V was shortened by 6 bases and J by 2 bases, with 14 bases between the two germline ends. CDR1 is MNHEY and CDR2 is SMNVEV in the germline V gene (reference sequence). The CDR3, as DNA: TGTGCCAGCAGCTCTTGGGGGGATGGCAATCAGCCCCAGCATTTT. Protein sequence: CASSSWGDGNQPQHF.

A note on this clone: Other DNA variants within this sample encode the same CDR3. The rearrangement joins TRBV4-2 to TRBJ1-1; D not resolved. CDR1 LGHNA and CDR2 YNFKEQ come from the germline V gene. CDR3 size: 15 residues. The V gene lost 5 bases and the J gene lost 0 bases, with 13 bases spanning the gap. CDR3 region: CASSSPGGMNTEAFF. The CDR3 coding sequence is TGTGCCAGCAGCTCTCCAGGAGGAATGAACACTGAAGCTTTCTTT.

The chain combines TRBV6-1 with TRBJ1-5, with TRBD1 as a possible D gene (6 bases). V was cut by 1 base and J by 6 bases, with 10 bases left in between. The CDR3 contains 14 residues. Germline lookup yields CDR1 MNHNS and CDR2 SASEGT. CDR3 DNA: TGTGCCAGCAGTGAAGGTGGGGGCGGTCAGCCCCAGCATTTT. This codes for CASSEGGGGQPQHF.

V usage is TRBV3-1 (or the pseudogene TRBV3-2) and J usage is TRBJ2-7; 10 bases agree with TRBD1. The germline CDR1 and CDR2 sequences are LGHDT and YNNKEL (reference sequence). The J segment lost 3 bases and the V segment lost 2 bases, leaving 1 base of the junction unmatched. CDR3 length: 14 residues. The CDR3 loop reads CASSQWDRGYEQYF. CDR3 bases: TGTGCCAGCAGCCAATGGGACAGGGGCTACGAGCAGTACTTC.

The genes are TRBV6-5 and TRBJ2-5, with 9 nucleotides matching TRBD1. The germline V gene has CDR1 MNHEY and CDR2 SVGAGI. The CDR3 has 16 residues. V gave up 0 bases and J gave up 7 bases; unmatched junction bases: 9. CDR3 sequence reads: CASSYSRDRAPVTQYF. DNA for the CDR3: TGTGCCAGCAGTTACTCGCGGGACAGGGCCCCCGTGACCCAGTACTTC.

The chain couples TRBV2 to TRBJ2-4; weak D call: TRBD1 (6 bases). This CDR3 region has 15 residues. The germline V and J ends were trimmed by 5 bases and 5 bases, with 16 bases remaining between them. Germline V gene lookup returns CDR1 SNHLY and CDR2 FYNNEI. CDR3 sequence reads: CASSRPATGENIQYF. The DNA for the CDR3 is TGTGCCAGCAGTAGGCCGGCGACAGGAGAAAACATTCAGTACTTC. The full variable domain, rest sourced from reference TRBV2 and TRBJ2-4, is EPEVTQTPSHQVTQMGQEVILRCVPISNHLYFYWYRQILGQKVEFLVSFYNNEISEKSEIFDDQFSVERPDGSNFTLKIRSTKLEDSAMYFCASSRPATGENIQYFGAGTRLSVL.

V gene TRBV19 combines with J gene TRBJ2-1, with 9 bases matching TRBD1. Germline V gene sequence: CDR1 LNHDA, CDR2 SQIVND (reference sequence). This CDR3 spans 14 amino acids. Trimming at V came to 6 bases and at J to 0 bases, leaving 0 bases not matched to a gene. In DNA form, the CDR3 reads TGTGCCAGTAGGACAGGGGGCTCCTACAATGAGCAGTTCTTC. This codes for CASRTGGSYNEQFF. The full variable domain, rest sourced from reference TRBV19 and TRBJ2-1, is DGGITQSPKYLFRKEGQNVTLSCEQNLNHDAMYWYRQDPGQGLRLIYYSQIVNDFQKGDIAEGYSVSREKKESFPLTVTSAQKNPTAFYLCASRTGGSYNEQFFGPGTRLTVL.

The chain is built from TRBV21-1 and TRBJ1-4. TRBV21-1 is a pseudogene segment. The CDR3 sequence is 16 residues long. The DNA of the CDR3 is TGTGCCAGCAGCAAAGTACCCGGGGGAGGGGATGAAAAACTGTTTTTT. It translates to CASSKVPGGGDEKLFF.

This chain uses TRBV29-1 with TRBJ2-7; TRBD2 is a possible D gene (7 bases). The CDR3 is 15 amino acids. The V end lost 4 bases, the J end lost 6 bases, and 22 bases lay between the germline ends. Germline V CDR1 and CDR2: SQVTM, ANQGSEA. The CDR3 here is CSVGRGAGATGEQYF. The DNA of the CDR3 is TGCAGCGTTGGCCGGGGGGCAGGGGCTACTGGCGAGCAGTACTTC.